This is a list of T cell receptor beta chains from one sample in a study of T cells in narcolepsy. Measured with immunoSEQ multiplex PCR; TCRdb has only the in-frame clones, and not every one. The table lists more than 30,000 clones, less than 85% of them singletons. Sample: CD45RA- memory CD4+ T cells from PBMCs. Receptor source: a human donor with narcolepsy. CDR3s include the opening cysteine and the closing phenylalanine or tryptophan. Fields, in order: clone size, J gene, D gene, CDR3 length, V gene, CDR3 DNA, CDR3 protein. D genes are given only for firm matches. For some rows the clone size is stated as once, few or many, or as a class when expanded; others skip it.

abundance: few
j_gene: TRBJ2-7
d_gene: TRBD1
len: 12
v_gene: TRBV7-9
CDR3nt: TGTGCCAGCAGCGCAGGGGGCTACGAGCAGTACTTC
CDR3aa: CASSAGGYEQYF

abundance: -
j_gene: TRBJ1-5
d_gene: -
len: 16
v_gene: TRBV9
CDR3nt: TGTGCCAGCAGCGCCGGTAGGGACACTAGCAATCAGCCCCAGCATTTT
CDR3aa: CASSAGRDTSNQPQHF

abundance: -
j_gene: TRBJ2-3
d_gene: -
len: 15
v_gene: TRBV7-2
CDR3nt: TGTGCCAGCAGCCCAAGTCGGGACCGCACAGATACGCAGTATTTT
CDR3aa: CASSPSRDRTDTQYF

abundance: -
j_gene: TRBJ1-5
d_gene: -
len: 17
v_gene: TRBV7-8
CDR3nt: TGTGCCAGCAGCCCCCACCCAGGACAGCTTAAAAATCAGCCCCAGCATTTT
CDR3aa: CASSPHPGQLKNQPQHF

abundance: -
j_gene: TRBJ2-5
d_gene: TRBD2
len: 15
v_gene: TRBV9
CDR3nt: TGTGCCAGCAGCGTCGGAAGCGGGGGGGATGAGACCCAGTACTTC
CDR3aa: CASSVGSGGDETQYF

abundance: -
j_gene: TRBJ2-5
d_gene: -
len: 13
v_gene: TRBV10-1
CDR3nt: TGCGCCAGCAGTGAGAAGGGAAGAGAGACCCAGTACTTC
CDR3aa: CASSEKGRETQYF

abundance: -
j_gene: TRBJ2-3
d_gene: -
len: 13
v_gene: TRBV30
CDR3nt: TGTGCCTGGAGTGGAGGGGGACCAGATACGCAGTATTTT
CDR3aa: CAWSGGGPDTQYF

abundance: -
j_gene: TRBJ1-5
d_gene: TRBD1
len: 17
v_gene: TRBV19
CDR3nt: TGTGCCAGTAAGAACAGGGGGGCAGGACTAAATCCCGGGCCCCAGCATTTT
CDR3aa: CASKNRGAGLNPGPQHF

abundance: -
j_gene: TRBJ2-7
d_gene: -
len: 15
v_gene: TRBV7-2
CDR3nt: TGTGCCAGCAGCTTAGCGAGGGCTAGGGGCTACGAGCAGTACTTC
CDR3aa: CASSLARARGYEQYF

abundance: once
j_gene: TRBJ1-4
d_gene: -
len: 13
v_gene: TRBV2
CDR3nt: TGTGCCAGCAGGCCCACGAAAAATGAAAAACTGTTTTTT
CDR3aa: CASRPTKNEKLFF

abundance: -
j_gene: TRBJ1-2
d_gene: TRBD1
len: 14
v_gene: TRBV6-5
CDR3nt: TGTGCCAGCAGCCCACAGGGGGGTGATTATGGCTACACCTTC
CDR3aa: CASSPQGGDYGYTF

abundance: -
j_gene: TRBJ1-2
d_gene: -
len: 14
v_gene: TRBV5-6
CDR3nt: TGTGCCAGCAGCTTAGGCGGTGGGGCTGGGGGCTACACCTTC
CDR3aa: CASSLGGGAGGYTF

abundance: few
j_gene: TRBJ2-5
d_gene: -
len: 14
v_gene: TRBV7-7
CDR3nt: TGTGCTAGCAGCTTGTCAGGGACACAAGAGACCCAGTACTTC
CDR3aa: CASSLSGTQETQYF

abundance: -
j_gene: TRBJ1-3
d_gene: -
len: 15
v_gene: TRBV19
CDR3nt: TGTGCCAGTAGCCCCCCGGGTTTCTCTGGAAACACCATATATTTT
CDR3aa: CASSPPGFSGNTIYF

abundance: -
j_gene: TRBJ2-7
d_gene: -
len: 15
v_gene: TRBV5-1
CDR3nt: TGCGCCAGCAGCCGGCCTGGCGGGGTCTCCTACGAGCAGTACTTC
CDR3aa: CASSRPGGVSYEQYF

abundance: -
j_gene: TRBJ2-1
d_gene: -
len: 16
v_gene: TRBV10-3
CDR3nt: TGTGCCATCAGCCAACGCGGGGCCCCCGCCTACAATGAGCAGTTCTTC
CDR3aa: CAISQRGAPAYNEQFF

abundance: -
j_gene: TRBJ2-7
d_gene: TRBD1
len: 15
v_gene: TRBV6-1
CDR3nt: TGTGCCAGCAGTCAACCGGGACAGGTACCCTACGAGCAGTACTTC
CDR3aa: CASSQPGQVPYEQYF

abundance: once
j_gene: TRBJ2-2
d_gene: TRBD1
len: 14
v_gene: TRBV9
CDR3nt: TGTGCCAGCCAGGGACAGGCGAACACCGGGGAGCCGTTTTTT
CDR3aa: CASQGQANTGEPFF

abundance: -
j_gene: TRBJ1-1
d_gene: -
len: 16
v_gene: TRBV6-5
CDR3nt: TGTGCCAGCAGTTACAGGGGGAGGCCAATGAACACTGAAGCTTTCTTT
CDR3aa: CASSYRGRPMNTEAFF

abundance: -
j_gene: TRBJ2-1
d_gene: -
len: 12
v_gene: TRBV6-6
CDR3nt: TGTGCCAGCAGTCCCTCCTACAATGAGCAGTTCTTC
CDR3aa: CASSPSYNEQFF

abundance: -
j_gene: TRBJ1-2
d_gene: TRBD1
len: 16
v_gene: TRBV7-9
CDR3nt: TGTGCCAGCAGCTCCAGCGTCTACAGGGGAGGGAATGGCTACACCTTC
CDR3aa: CASSSSVYRGGNGYTF

abundance: once
j_gene: TRBJ1-1
d_gene: TRBD1
len: 13
v_gene: TRBV29-1
CDR3nt: TGCAGCGTATACAGGGGACTGAACACTGAAGCTTTCTTT
CDR3aa: CSVYRGLNTEAFF

abundance: -
j_gene: TRBJ1-2
d_gene: -
len: 14
v_gene: TRBV15
CDR3nt: TGTGCCACCAGCAGAGGAGCAGGGGACTATGGCTACACCTTC
CDR3aa: CATSRGAGDYGYTF

abundance: -
j_gene: TRBJ1-3
d_gene: TRBD1
len: 16
v_gene: TRBV5-6
CDR3nt: TGTGCCAGCAGCTGGGCACAGGGGGTAATAGGAAACACCATATATTTT
CDR3aa: CASSWAQGVIGNTIYF

abundance: -
j_gene: TRBJ1-1
d_gene: TRBD1
len: 14
v_gene: TRBV5-1
CDR3nt: TGCGCCAGCAGCCCACGGACAGGGAGGACTGAAGCTTTCTTT
CDR3aa: CASSPRTGRTEAFF

abundance: -
j_gene: TRBJ2-2
d_gene: TRBD1
len: 15
v_gene: TRBV7-2
CDR3nt: TGTGCCAGCACCACAGGGGGCGCGAACACCGGGGAGCTGTTTTTT
CDR3aa: CASTTGGANTGELFF

abundance: few
j_gene: TRBJ1-2
d_gene: TRBD1
len: 15
v_gene: TRBV6-4
CDR3nt: TGTGCCAGCAGTGAGGTATTCGAGGGGGCCAATGGCTACACCTTC
CDR3aa: CASSEVFEGANGYTF

abundance: -
j_gene: TRBJ2-5
d_gene: TRBD1
len: 16
v_gene: TRBV5-1
CDR3nt: TGCGCCAGCAGCCCGACAGGGGGCGCTTCACAAGAGACCCAGTACTTC
CDR3aa: CASSPTGGASQETQYF

abundance: -
j_gene: TRBJ2-7
d_gene: -
len: 12
v_gene: TRBV19
CDR3nt: TGTGCCAGTCAGACCGAAAGCTACGAGCAGTACTTC
CDR3aa: CASQTESYEQYF

abundance: -
j_gene: TRBJ1-5
d_gene: -
len: 18
v_gene: TRBV15
CDR3nt: TGTGCCACCAGCACTTCCGGCAGGGCAAGGTATAGCAATCAGCCCCAGCATTTT
CDR3aa: CATSTSGRARYSNQPQHF

abundance: -
j_gene: TRBJ1-6
d_gene: TRBD1
len: 15
v_gene: TRBV7-9
CDR3nt: TGTGCCAGCAGCTTAGGCGACAGGGATAATTCACCCCTCCACTTT
CDR3aa: CASSLGDRDNSPLHF

abundance: -
j_gene: TRBJ2-5
d_gene: -
len: 12
v_gene: TRBV19
CDR3nt: TGTGCCACCCGGGCCGGGGGAGAGACCCAGTACTTC
CDR3aa: CATRAGGETQYF

abundance: -
j_gene: TRBJ1-1
d_gene: -
len: 14
v_gene: TRBV30
CDR3nt: TGTGCCTGGAGAGTGAGGCAGACGAACACTGAAGCTTTCTTT
CDR3aa: CAWRVRQTNTEAFF

abundance: once
j_gene: TRBJ1-4
d_gene: -
len: 15
v_gene: TRBV18
CDR3nt: TGTGCCAGCTCACCACCTATGGCAGCTAATGAAAAACTGTTTTTT
CDR3aa: CASSPPMAANEKLFF

abundance: -
j_gene: TRBJ1-2
d_gene: TRBD1
len: 16
v_gene: TRBV5-8
CDR3nt: TGTGCCAGCAGCCCAGCGACAGGGTGGGTTAACTATGGCTACACCTTC
CDR3aa: CASSPATGWVNYGYTF

abundance: -
j_gene: TRBJ2-3
d_gene: -
len: 15
v_gene: TRBV2
CDR3nt: TGTGCCAGCAGTTCAGACAGCACTAGCACAGATACGCAGTATTTT
CDR3aa: CASSSDSTSTDTQYF

abundance: -
j_gene: TRBJ2-5
d_gene: TRBD1
len: 16
v_gene: TRBV5-4
CDR3nt: TGTGCCAGCAGCTTGGCCCAGGGACAGGGCGTTGAAACCCAGTACTTC
CDR3aa: CASSLAQGQGVETQYF

abundance: -
j_gene: TRBJ2-5
d_gene: TRBD2
len: 14
v_gene: TRBV19
CDR3nt: TGTGCCAGTAGCCGGGGACTAGGCGAAGAGACCCAGTACTTC
CDR3aa: CASSRGLGEETQYF

abundance: -
j_gene: TRBJ2-3
d_gene: TRBD1
len: 14
v_gene: TRBV7-2
CDR3nt: TGTGCCAGCAGTTTCGACAGGGCCACAGATACGCAGTATTTT
CDR3aa: CASSFDRATDTQYF

abundance: -
j_gene: TRBJ2-1
d_gene: -
len: 12
v_gene: TRBV2
CDR3nt: TGTGCCAGCAGGGGGATAGGGGTTGAGCAGTTCTTC
CDR3aa: CASRGIGVEQFF

abundance: -
j_gene: TRBJ2-3
d_gene: TRBD2
len: 14
v_gene: TRBV19
CDR3nt: TGTGCCAGTAGTACGGGGGGGCAAACAGATACGCAGTATTTT
CDR3aa: CASSTGGQTDTQYF

abundance: -
j_gene: TRBJ1-5
d_gene: -
len: 14
v_gene: TRBV7-2
CDR3nt: TGTGCCAGCAGTTTGGACAACCCCCGTCAGCCCCAGCATTTT
CDR3aa: CASSLDNPRQPQHF

abundance: -
j_gene: TRBJ1-2
d_gene: -
len: 15
v_gene: TRBV6-1
CDR3nt: TGTGCCAGCAGCCGAACAGGGCCTAGTAACTATGGCTACACCTTC
CDR3aa: CASSRTGPSNYGYTF

abundance: -
j_gene: TRBJ2-7
d_gene: -
len: 11
v_gene: TRBV30
CDR3nt: TGTGCCTGGAGTGCTTCCTACGAGCAGTACTTC
CDR3aa: CAWSASYEQYF

abundance: once
j_gene: TRBJ1-5
d_gene: -
len: 15
v_gene: TRBV5-6
CDR3nt: TGTGCCAGCAGTACTTGGCAGGGAAGTTCTCAGCCCCAGCATTTT
CDR3aa: CASSTWQGSSQPQHF

abundance: -
j_gene: TRBJ1-1
d_gene: -
len: 14
v_gene: TRBV4-2
CDR3nt: TGTGCCAGCAGCCCCAGAGACATGAACACTGAAGCTTTCTTT
CDR3aa: CASSPRDMNTEAFF

abundance: -
j_gene: TRBJ1-2
d_gene: -
len: 16
v_gene: TRBV28
CDR3nt: TGTGCCAGCAGGGGGCTTCGGGGGGGACCCGGCTATGGCTACACCTTC
CDR3aa: CASRGLRGGPGYGYTF

abundance: -
j_gene: TRBJ2-3
d_gene: TRBD1
len: 11
v_gene: TRBV5-4
CDR3nt: TGTACCAGCAGCATCGACAGGGAAAAGTATTTT
CDR3aa: CTSSIDREKYF

abundance: -
j_gene: TRBJ2-3
d_gene: TRBD2
len: 16
v_gene: TRBV18
CDR3nt: TGTGCCAGCTCACCTTCAAGCGGGGGACCCCCTTATACGCAGTATTTT
CDR3aa: CASSPSSGGPPYTQYF

abundance: few
j_gene: TRBJ1-4
d_gene: -
len: 10
v_gene: TRBV2
CDR3nt: TGTGCCATCCATTTCGAAAAACTGTTTTTT
CDR3aa: CAIHFEKLFF

abundance: few
j_gene: TRBJ2-7
d_gene: TRBD2
len: 16
v_gene: TRBV28
CDR3nt: TGTGCCAGCAGTTCCTGGCTAGCGGGGGGGGTCGGCGAGCAGTACTTC
CDR3aa: CASSSWLAGGVGEQYF

abundance: once
j_gene: TRBJ1-4
d_gene: -
len: 14
v_gene: TRBV2
CDR3nt: TGTGCCAGCACTCTCAGGGTTAAAAACGAAAAACTGTTTTTT
CDR3aa: CASTLRVKNEKLFF

abundance: -
j_gene: TRBJ2-3
d_gene: -
len: 15
v_gene: TRBV2
CDR3nt: TGTGCCAGGGACCGAGGGGACCTCAGCACAGATACGCAGTATTTT
CDR3aa: CARDRGDLSTDTQYF

abundance: -
j_gene: TRBJ2-1
d_gene: -
len: 12
v_gene: TRBV7-9
CDR3nt: TGTGCCAGCAGCTTAGTAGGGACTGAGCAGTTCTTC
CDR3aa: CASSLVGTEQFF

abundance: -
j_gene: TRBJ1-1
d_gene: -
len: 16
v_gene: TRBV5-1
CDR3nt: TGCGCCAGCAGCTTGGTCGGAACAGGGCCTGACACTGAAGCTTTCTTT
CDR3aa: CASSLVGTGPDTEAFF

abundance: -
j_gene: TRBJ2-5
d_gene: -
len: 13
v_gene: TRBV5-1
CDR3nt: TGCGCCAGCAGCTCGGGACTTGAGGAGACCCAGTACTTC
CDR3aa: CASSSGLEETQYF

abundance: -
j_gene: TRBJ1-6
d_gene: TRBD1
len: 15
v_gene: TRBV15
CDR3nt: TGTGCCACCAGCAGAGATAACAGGGGAAATTCACCCCTCCACTTT
CDR3aa: CATSRDNRGNSPLHF

abundance: -
j_gene: TRBJ2-1
d_gene: -
len: 14
v_gene: TRBV9
CDR3nt: TGTGCCAGCAGCGAAGGACAGATAAACAATGAGCAGTTCTTC
CDR3aa: CASSEGQINNEQFF

abundance: -
j_gene: TRBJ1-1
d_gene: -
len: 17
v_gene: TRBV9
CDR3nt: TGTGCCAGCAGCGTAGGAATGATGGGCGCCCTGAACACTGAAGCTTTCTTT
CDR3aa: CASSVGMMGALNTEAFF